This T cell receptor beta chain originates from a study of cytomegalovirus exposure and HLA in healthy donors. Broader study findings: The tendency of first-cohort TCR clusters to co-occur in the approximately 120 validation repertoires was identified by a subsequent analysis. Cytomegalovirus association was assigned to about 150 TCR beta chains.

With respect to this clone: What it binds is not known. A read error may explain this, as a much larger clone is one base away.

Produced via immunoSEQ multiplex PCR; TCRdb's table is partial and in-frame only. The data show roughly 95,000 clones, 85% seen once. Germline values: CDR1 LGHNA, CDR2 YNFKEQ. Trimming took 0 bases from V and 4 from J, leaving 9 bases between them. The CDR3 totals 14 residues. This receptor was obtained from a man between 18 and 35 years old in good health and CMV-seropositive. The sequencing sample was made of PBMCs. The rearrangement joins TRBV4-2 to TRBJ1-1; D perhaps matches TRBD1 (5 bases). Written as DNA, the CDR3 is TGTGCCAGCAGCCAAGAGAGGGGAGGCACTGAAGCTTTCTTT. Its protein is CASSQERGGTEAFF.